This TCR beta chain came from a study of regulatory T cells in long-lasting Graves disease. Construction of TCR beta libraries relied on iRepertoire HTBI primers and on Arm-PCR targeting CDR3 regions. TCRdb redid the calling of the multiplex PCR reads with MiXCR, one entry per CDR3 protein. The sample includes 400,000 to 550,000 distinct CDR3 sequences, just under 15% of them seen just once. This clonotype was seen many times. This CDR3 has 15 amino acids. The V gene lost 5 bases and the J gene lost 5 bases, with 18 bases spanning the gap. From germline, CDR1 is MNHNS and CDR2 SASEGT. As for time point: newly diagnosed GD, antithyroid drugs for less than 3 months. Scientists built the TCR library using RNA that was extracted from PBMCs. These sequences were also reported in another study, on T cells in Graves' hyperthyroidism and ophthalmopathy. As that report states: An initial round of RT-PCR targeting the TCR CDR3 relied on the HTBI primer set. Researchers found most expanded thyroid clonotypes above 0.001 in blood as well.

This TCR was sampled from a woman aged 25 to 39 with Graves disease. The sample was peripheral blood mononuclear cells (PBMCs), taken at new diagnosis, from a patient treated with antithyroid drugs. This chain uses TRBV6-1 with TRBJ1-1; D unresolved. The CDR3 region is CASSHSSQAKTEAFF. In DNA, the CDR3 is TGTGCCAGCAGTCACAGCTCACAAGCAAAAACTGAAGCTTTCTTT.